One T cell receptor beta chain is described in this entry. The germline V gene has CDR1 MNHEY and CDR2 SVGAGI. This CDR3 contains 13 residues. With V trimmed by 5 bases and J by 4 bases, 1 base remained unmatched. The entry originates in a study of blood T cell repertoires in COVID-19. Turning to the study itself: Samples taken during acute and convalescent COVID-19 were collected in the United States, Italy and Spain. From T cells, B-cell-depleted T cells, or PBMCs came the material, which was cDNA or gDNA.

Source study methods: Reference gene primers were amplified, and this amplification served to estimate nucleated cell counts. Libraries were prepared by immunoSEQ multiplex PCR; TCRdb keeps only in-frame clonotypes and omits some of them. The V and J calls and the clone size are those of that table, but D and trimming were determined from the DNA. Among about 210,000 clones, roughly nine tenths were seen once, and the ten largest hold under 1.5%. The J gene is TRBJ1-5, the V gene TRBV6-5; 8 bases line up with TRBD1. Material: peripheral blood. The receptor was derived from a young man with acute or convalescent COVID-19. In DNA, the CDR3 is TGTGCCAGCAGTCACAGGGGGAATCAGCCCCAGCATTTT. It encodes CASSHRGNQPQHF.